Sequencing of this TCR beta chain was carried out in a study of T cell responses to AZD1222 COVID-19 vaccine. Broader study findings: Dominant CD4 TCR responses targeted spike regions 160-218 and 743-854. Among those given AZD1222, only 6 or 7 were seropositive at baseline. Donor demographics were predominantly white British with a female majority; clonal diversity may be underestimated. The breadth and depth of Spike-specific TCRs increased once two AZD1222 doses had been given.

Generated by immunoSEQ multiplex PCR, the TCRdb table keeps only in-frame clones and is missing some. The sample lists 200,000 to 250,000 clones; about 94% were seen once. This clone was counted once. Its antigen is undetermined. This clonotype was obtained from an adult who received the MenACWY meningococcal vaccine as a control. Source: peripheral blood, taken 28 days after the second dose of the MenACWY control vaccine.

DNA of the CDR3: TGTGCCAGCAGTTTAGACGGTTATAGCAATCAGCCCCAGCATTTT. Protein sequence: CASSLDGYSNQPQHF. The chain carries TRBV28 and TRBJ1-5; D unresolved. Germline V gene sequence: CDR1 MDHEN, CDR2 SYDVKM. V shed 2 bases and J shed 0 bases, with 8 bases lying between them. The length of the CDR3 is 15 residues. The complete variable domain, with remaining parts taken from reference TRBV28 and TRBJ1-5, reads DVKVTQSSRYLVKRTGEKVFLECVQDMDHENMFWYRQDPGLGLRLIYFSYDVKMKEKGDIPEGYSVSREKKERFSLILESASTNQTSMYLCASSLDGYSNQPQHFGDGTRLSIL.